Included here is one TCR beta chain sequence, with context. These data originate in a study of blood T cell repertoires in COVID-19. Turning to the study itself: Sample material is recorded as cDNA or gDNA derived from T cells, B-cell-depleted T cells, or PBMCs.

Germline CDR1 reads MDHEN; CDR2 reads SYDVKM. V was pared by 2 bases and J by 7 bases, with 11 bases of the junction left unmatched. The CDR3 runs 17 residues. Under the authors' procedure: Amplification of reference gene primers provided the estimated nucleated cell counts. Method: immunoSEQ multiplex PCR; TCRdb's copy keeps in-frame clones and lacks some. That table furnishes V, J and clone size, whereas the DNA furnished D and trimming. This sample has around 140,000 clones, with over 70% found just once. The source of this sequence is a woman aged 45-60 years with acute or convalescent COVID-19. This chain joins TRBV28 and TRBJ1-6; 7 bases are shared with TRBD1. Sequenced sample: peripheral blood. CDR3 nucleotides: TGTGCCAGCAGTTTACTCCGGACAGGCGGGACGAATTCACCCCTCCACTTT. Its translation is CASSLLRTGGTNSPLHF.